The source of this T cell receptor beta chain is a study of blood T cells in healthy people across ages. Study observations and caveats: Per million T cells, TCR beta diversity dropped roughly linearly as age increased.

Then a second PCR, running roughly 6 to 11 cycles, was carried out with a sample-barcoded 5' primer and a J-beta primer mix. TCRdb re-derived calls from the 5' RACE reads in MiXCR, one entry per CDR3 protein. The sample records 1.5 million to 2 million distinct CDR3 sequences, 30% to 40% being singletons. The total RNA that was extracted per sample amounted to at least 6 micrograms. On this clonotype: What it binds is unknown. A clone one base away is much larger, so this may be a read error.

The V and J ends lost 0 bases and 9 bases respectively, with 11 bases between them. The CDR3 is made up of 13 amino acids. The TCR originated in a human donor in good health. V gene TRBV12-3 or TRBV12-4 combines with J gene TRBJ2-5; a weak D match, TRBD2 (6 bases). Sequencing was done on a sample of blood. The CDR3 region is CASSLASREPQYF. The CDR3, as DNA: TGTGCCAGCAGTTTAGCTAGCCGGGAGCCCCAGTACTTC.